Described below is a single T cell receptor beta chain sequence and its context. Its antigen is not known. Clones were sequenced by immunoSEQ multiplex PCR, and TCRdb holds only the in-frame ones, with some missing. There are around 56,000 clones in the sample; 70% to 85% occur only once, and roughly 17% lies in the top ten. Germline CDR1 and CDR2: SEHNR and FQNEAQ (reference sequence). V shed 4 bases and J 7 bases; nucleotides not matched to a gene: 8. There are 15 residues in the CDR3. The data belong to a study of radiotherapy plus CTLA-4 blockade in lung cancer. On the study more broadly: In 18% of patients, objective responses were seen; 31% had disease control. Points from the study as a whole: Among blood TCR repertoires after radiotherapy plus ipilimumab, tumor-derived clones expanded.

This clonotype was obtained from a human donor with non-small cell lung cancer who had a complete response to radiotherapy plus ipilimumab. The sequences come from peripheral blood, collected from a patient treated with radiotherapy plus ipilimumab. The V gene is TRBV7-9, the J gene TRBJ1-5; 9 nucleotides align to TRBD1. CDR3 region: CASSSWTGEGQPQHF. The DNA for the CDR3 is TGTGCCAGCAGCTCATGGACAGGGGAAGGACAGCCCCAGCATTTT.